Listed below are T cell receptor beta chains from one sample, sequenced in a study of cytomegalovirus exposure and HLA in healthy donors. Libraries were prepared by immunoSEQ multiplex PCR; TCRdb keeps only in-frame clonotypes and omits some of them. The repertoire consists of approximately 93,000 clones, with 79% occurring once and the leading ten covering roughly 3.5%. Input material: PBMCs. Receptors were obtained from a male donor in good health and CMV-seropositive. The conserved cysteine and the conserved F or W are not part of the CDR3 here. Each record gives: J gene, V gene, CDR3 protein.

TRBJ2-7	TRBV6-5	ASSSRDSPYEQY
TRBJ1-6	TRBV19	ASSPGDSYNSPLH
TRBJ1-1	TRBV2	ASSAGGPTEAF
TRBJ1-5	TRBV21-1	ASSPTLDRGTNQPQH
TRBJ1-6	TRBV7-2	ASSFWTAYDNSPLH
TRBJ2-2	TRBV7-9	ASSPTVTGELF
TRBJ1-1	TRBV5-6	ASSYYRESRGNTEAF
TRBJ2-6	TRBV13	ASSLGVSGGLGANVLT
TRBJ2-7	TRBV7-6	ASSVRDREGQY
TRBJ2-7	TRBV6-5	ASRSTSGDTYEQY